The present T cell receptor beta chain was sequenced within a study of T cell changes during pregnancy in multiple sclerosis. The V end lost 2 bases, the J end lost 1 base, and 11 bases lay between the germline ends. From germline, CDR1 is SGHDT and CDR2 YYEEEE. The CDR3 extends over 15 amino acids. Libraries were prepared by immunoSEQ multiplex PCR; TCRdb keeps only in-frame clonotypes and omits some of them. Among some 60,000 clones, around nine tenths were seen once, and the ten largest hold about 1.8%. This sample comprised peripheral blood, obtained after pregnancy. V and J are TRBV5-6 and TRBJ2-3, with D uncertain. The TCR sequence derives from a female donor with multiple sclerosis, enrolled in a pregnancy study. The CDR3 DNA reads TGTGCCAGCAGCTTTTTGGAGCTTGGCACAGATACGCAGTATTTT. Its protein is CASSFLELGTDTQYF. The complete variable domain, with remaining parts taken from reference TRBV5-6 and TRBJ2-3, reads DAGVTQSPTHLIKTRGQQVTLRCSPKSGHDTVSWYQQALGQGPQFIFQYYEEEERQRGNFPDRFSGHQFPNYSSELNVNALLLGDSALYLCASSFLELGTDTQYFGPGTRLTVL.